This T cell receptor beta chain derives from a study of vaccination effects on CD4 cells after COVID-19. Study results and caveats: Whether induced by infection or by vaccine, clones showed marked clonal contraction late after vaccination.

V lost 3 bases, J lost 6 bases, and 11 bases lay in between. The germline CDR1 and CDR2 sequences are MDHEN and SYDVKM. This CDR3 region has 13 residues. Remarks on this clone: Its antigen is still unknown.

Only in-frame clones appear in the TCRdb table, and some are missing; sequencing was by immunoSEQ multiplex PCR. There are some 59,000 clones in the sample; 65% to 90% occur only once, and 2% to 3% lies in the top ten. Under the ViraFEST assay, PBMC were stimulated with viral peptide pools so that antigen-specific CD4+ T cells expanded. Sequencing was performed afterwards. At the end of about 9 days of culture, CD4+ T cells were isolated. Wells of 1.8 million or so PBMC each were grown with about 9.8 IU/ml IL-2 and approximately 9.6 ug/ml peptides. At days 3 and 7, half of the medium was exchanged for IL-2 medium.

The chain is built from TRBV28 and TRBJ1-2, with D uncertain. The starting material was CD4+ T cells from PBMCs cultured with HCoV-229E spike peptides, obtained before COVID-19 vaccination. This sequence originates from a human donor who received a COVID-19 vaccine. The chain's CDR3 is CASSLRQHDGYTF. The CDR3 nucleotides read TGTGCCAGCAGTTTGCGGCAACATGATGGCTACACCTTC.